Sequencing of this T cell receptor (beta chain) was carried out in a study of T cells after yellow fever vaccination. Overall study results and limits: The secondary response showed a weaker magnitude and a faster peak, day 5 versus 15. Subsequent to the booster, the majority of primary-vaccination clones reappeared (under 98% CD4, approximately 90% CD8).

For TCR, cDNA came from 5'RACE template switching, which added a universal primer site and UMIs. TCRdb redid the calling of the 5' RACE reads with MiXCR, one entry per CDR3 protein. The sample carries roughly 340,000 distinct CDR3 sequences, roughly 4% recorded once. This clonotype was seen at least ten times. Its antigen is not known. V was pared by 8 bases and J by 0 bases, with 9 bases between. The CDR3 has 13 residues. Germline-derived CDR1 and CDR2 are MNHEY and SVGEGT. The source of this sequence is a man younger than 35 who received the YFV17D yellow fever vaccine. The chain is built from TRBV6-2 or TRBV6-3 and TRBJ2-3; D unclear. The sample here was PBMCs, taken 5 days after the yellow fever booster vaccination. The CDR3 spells CASSNPSTDTQYF. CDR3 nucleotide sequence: TGTGCCAGCTCGAATCCGAGCACAGATACGCAGTATTTT.